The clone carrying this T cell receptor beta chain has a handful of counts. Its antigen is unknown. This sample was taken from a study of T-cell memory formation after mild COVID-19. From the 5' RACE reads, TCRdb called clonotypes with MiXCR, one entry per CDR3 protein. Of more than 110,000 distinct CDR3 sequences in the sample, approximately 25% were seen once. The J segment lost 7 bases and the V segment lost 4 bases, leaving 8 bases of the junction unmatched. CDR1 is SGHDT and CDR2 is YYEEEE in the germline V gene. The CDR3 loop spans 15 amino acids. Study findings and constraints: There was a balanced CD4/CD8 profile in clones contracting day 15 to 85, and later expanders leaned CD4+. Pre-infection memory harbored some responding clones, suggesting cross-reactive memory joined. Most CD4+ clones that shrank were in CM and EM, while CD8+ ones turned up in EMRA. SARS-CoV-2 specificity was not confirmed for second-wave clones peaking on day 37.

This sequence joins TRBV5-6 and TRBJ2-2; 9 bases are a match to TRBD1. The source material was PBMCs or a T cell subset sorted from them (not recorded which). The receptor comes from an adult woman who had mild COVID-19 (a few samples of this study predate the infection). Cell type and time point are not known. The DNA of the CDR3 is TGTGCCAGCAGCGGCGGACAGGGGATTGGCGGGGAGCTGTTTTTT. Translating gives CASSGGQGIGGELFF.